These 30 T cell receptor beta chains were all obtained from the same sample, sequenced in a study of cytomegalovirus exposure and HLA in healthy donors. Libraries were prepared by immunoSEQ multiplex PCR; TCRdb keeps only in-frame clonotypes and omits some of them. The sample consists of 100,000 to 150,000 clones, about 87% of them appearing once. The sequencing sample was made of PBMCs. These TCRs come from a man younger than 35 in good health and CMV-seronegative.

This rearrangement joins TRBV5-1 to TRBJ2-7; no reliable D call. There are 13 residues in the CDR3. Trimming cost V 3 bases and J 6 bases, with 13 bases left between them. CDR1 SGHRS and CDR2 YFSETQ come from the germline V gene. CDR3 bases: TGCGCCAGCAGCTACGTTGTCGGTAGCGAGCAGTACTTC. Translation: CASSYVVGSEQYF.

The gene calls are TRBV18 and TRBJ2-2, with D hard to call. Germline CDR1 and CDR2: KGHSH and LQKENI. The CDR3 runs 15 residues. Trimming removed 2 bases at V and 3 bases at J, with 10 bases between. CDR3 bases: TGTGCCAGCTCACCAATGGAGACTTACACCGGGGAGCTGTTTTTT. Protein product: CASSPMETYTGELFF.

V and J are TRBV30 and TRBJ1-4; D ambiguous. Between the trimmed V and J ends, which lost 3 bases and 4 bases, there was a span of 15 bases. This CDR3 is 15 amino acids long. Germline V CDR1 and CDR2: GTSNPN, SVGIG (reference sequence). The CDR3 reads CAWRDLAGYNEKLFF. CDR3 bases: TGTGCCTGGAGGGATCTCGCAGGCTATAATGAAAAACTGTTTTTT.

V usage is TRBV19 and J usage is TRBJ2-2; D might be TRBD1 (8 bases). CDR3 size: 16 residues. V shed 4 bases and J shed 4 bases, with 16 bases lying between them. CDR1 LNHDA and CDR2 SQIVND come from the germline V gene (reference sequence). The CDR3 sequence is CASSTPDREGTGELFF. The CDR3 DNA reads as TGTGCCAGTAGTACCCCGGACAGGGAGGGCACCGGGGAGCTGTTTTTT.

The chain couples TRBV6-1 to TRBJ1-5; 9 nucleotides agree with TRBD1. CDR3 length: 13 amino acids. CDR1 is MNHNS, CDR2 SASEGT, per germline. V lost 1 base, J lost 15 bases, and 7 bases stayed unmatched. The CDR3: CASSEVWDRAPHF. The CDR3 bases are TGTGCCAGCAGTGAAGTGTGGGACAGGGCCCCGCATTTT.

This rearrangement joins TRBV15 to TRBJ2-3; D not resolved. The germline V and J ends were trimmed by 3 bases and 3 bases, with 16 bases remaining between them. There are 16 residues in the CDR3. CDR1 and CDR2 from the germline V gene are LNHNV and YYDKDF (reference sequence). The CDR3 loop reads CATSRGSGMWTDTQYF. CDR3 DNA: TGTGCCACCAGCAGGGGTTCAGGAATGTGGACAGATACGCAGTATTTT.

The rearrangement uses TRBV5-4 and TRBJ2-5; tentatively, D is TRBD1 (6 bases). Trimming cost V 0 bases and J 2 bases, with 11 bases left between them. The CDR3 sequence is 15 residues long. From germline, CDR1 is SGHNT and CDR2 YYREEE (reference sequence). The DNA of the CDR3 is TGTGCCAGCAGCTTGGCAGGGGCCAGACAAGAGACCCAGTACTTC. Protein: CASSLAGARQETQYF.

The rearrangement joins TRBV11-3 to TRBJ1-1; D unresolved. Trimming left V 5 bases short and J 1 base short, with 8 bases between. Germline V gives CDR1 SGHNT, CDR2 YENEEA. CDR3 size: 13 residues. The CDR3, as DNA: TGTGCCAGCAGCAGTGGAGGGAACACTGAAGCTTTCTTT. Protein sequence: CASSSGGNTEAFF.

The gene calls are TRBV6-6 and TRBJ1-2; 9 bases agree with TRBD1. The CDR3 spans 14 residues. J was trimmed by 3 bases and V by 6 bases; bases with no gene match: 5. Germline CDR1 is MNHNY and CDR2 is SVGAGI (reference sequence). CDR3 nucleotide sequence: TGTGCCAGCAGGGCCGGGACAGGGCACTATGGCTACACCTTC. Translating it yields CASRAGTGHYGYTF.

The rearrangement links TRBV5-8 to TRBJ1-5; 8 bases line up with TRBD1. The CDR3 spans 14 residues. CDR1 is SGHTS and CDR2 is YDEGEE in the germline V gene. J lost 7 bases, V lost 4 bases, and 7 bases had no gene match. The CDR3 sequence: CASSDGTGVQPQHF. The CDR3 DNA follows: TGTGCCAGCAGCGACGGGACAGGTGTACAGCCCCAGCATTTT. The whole variable domain, remainder taken from reference TRBV5-8 and TRBJ1-5, is EAGVTQSPTHLIKTRGQQATLRCSPISGHTSVYWYQQALGLGLQFLLWYDEGEERNRGNFPPRFSGRQFPNYSSELNVNALELEDSALYLCASSDGTGVQPQHFGDGTRLSIL.

The gene calls are TRBV18 and TRBJ2-2, with TRBD1 matching 8 bases. Germline V gene data show CDR1 as KGHSH and CDR2 as LQKENI. V gave up 1 base and J gave up 4 bases; unmatched junction bases: 8. The CDR3 is made up of 17 amino acids. The CDR3 region is CASSPLAGTGGTGELFF. In DNA, the CDR3 is TGTGCCAGCTCACCACTCGCGGGAACAGGGGGCACCGGGGAGCTGTTTTTT.

The chain is built from TRBV28 and TRBJ2-3; maybe TRBD2 (5 bases). CDR1 and CDR2 from the germline V gene are MDHEN and SYDVKM. The CDR3 has 12 residues. V was shortened by 5 bases and J by 4 bases, with 7 bases between the two germline ends. The CDR3 is CASSTRADTQYF. CDR3 bases: TGTGCCAGCAGTACTAGGGCAGATACGCAGTATTTT.

This clone was picked up one time. J is TRBJ2-3 and V is TRBV6-5, with D uncertain. In germline, CDR1 is MNHEY, CDR2 SVGAGI. The V and J ends lost 2 bases and 0 bases respectively, with 3 bases between them. The CDR3 length is 13 residues. CDR3 DNA sequence: TGTGCCAGCAGTTACCTAAGCACAGATACGCAGTATTTT. Protein product: CASSYLSTDTQYF.

The chain couples TRBV9 to TRBJ2-6; D not resolved. V dropped 3 bases and J dropped 1 base, with 8 bases sitting between them. This CDR3 comprises 15 residues. CDR1 and CDR2 (germline): SGDLS, YYNGEE. CDR3 protein: CASSGKESGANVLTF. CDR3 nucleotide sequence: TGTGCCAGCAGCGGAAAAGAGTCTGGGGCCAACGTCCTGACTTTC.

Worth noting for this clone: An end of the junction does not agree with germline; a read error may underlie this. The chain recombines TRBV30 with TRBJ2-7; 10 nucleotides align to TRBD1. The germline gives CDR1 GTSNPN, CDR2 SVGIG (reference sequence). The CDR3 sequence is 15 residues long. CDR3 coding DNA: TGTGTCTGGAGTCCGGGACAGGGGATCGCGAACGAGCAGTACTTC. Its protein product is CVWSPGQGIANEQYF.

This chain links TRBV10-3 with TRBJ1-2, with a weak D call TRBD1 (5 bases). The ends were cut back, 0 bases at V and 4 bases at J, with 6 bases in the middle. The CDR3 is 13 amino acids. CDR1 ENHRY and CDR2 SYGVKD come from the germline V gene. CDR3 sequence reads: CAISESDIYGYTF. The CDR3 DNA follows: TGTGCCATCAGTGAGTCGGACATCTATGGCTACACCTTC.

The rearrangement uses TRBV7-2 and TRBJ1-5; D remains ambiguous. CDR1 and CDR2 from the germline V gene are SGHTA and FQGNSA. The CDR3 sequence is 13 residues long. V was cut by 4 bases and J by 9 bases, with 13 bases left in between. This CDR3 reads CASSSNPETPQHF. CDR3 bases: TGTGCCAGCAGCTCCAATCCAGAAACGCCCCAGCATTTT.

V gene TRBV6-1 combines with J gene TRBJ2-7; a possible D gene is TRBD1 (5 bases). The V and J ends lost 0 bases and 7 bases respectively, with 16 bases between them. The CDR3 covers 15 residues. Germline V gene data show CDR1 as MNHNS and CDR2 as SASEGT. The CDR3 reads CASSEARQGIGEQYF. The CDR3 DNA is TGTGCCAGCAGTGAAGCTCGCCAGGGTATAGGGGAGCAGTACTTC.

V is TRBV6-6 and J is TRBJ1-2; a weak D match, TRBD1 (6 bases). CDR1 and CDR2 from the germline V gene are MNHNY and SVGAGI (reference sequence). The ends were cut back, 7 bases at V and 4 bases at J, with 19 bases in the middle. The CDR3 spans 15 residues. The CDR3 bases are TGTGCCAGCAACCCCAACAGGGATAGAGTCTATGGCTACACCTTC. As protein: CASNPNRDRVYGYTF.

This chain connects TRBV7-8 to TRBJ1-1; D is unresolved. This CDR3 is built from 14 residues. CDR1 SGHVS and CDR2 FQNEAQ come from the germline V gene. The germline V and J ends were trimmed by 1 base and 1 base, with 7 bases remaining between them. CDR3 sequence (DNA): TGTGCCAGCAGCTTAGGTCTCGGGAACACTGAAGCTTTCTTT. Amino acids: CASSLGLGNTEAFF.

This chain's CDR3 is CASGLVHLGGGSSYNEQFF. In DNA, the CDR3 is TGTGCTAGTGGTTTGGTACATTTAGGCGGGGGAAGCTCCTACAATGAGCAGTTCTTC. This rearrangement joins TRBV12-5 to TRBJ2-1, with 7 bases lining up with TRBD2. The CDR3 has 19 amino acids. With 0 bases clipped from V and 0 bases from J, the junction kept 11 bases outside the gene matches. Germline V CDR1 and CDR2: LGHNT, FRNRAP.

The DNA of the CDR3 is TGTGCCAGCAGTTTACCTCGACAGGGTAGCTACGAGCAGTACTTC. As protein: CASSLPRQGSYEQYF. The J gene is TRBJ2-7, the V gene TRBV28, with 7 bases identical to TRBD1. The CDR3 consists of 15 residues. With V trimmed by 2 bases and J by 3 bases, 7 bases remained unmatched. Germline V gene data show CDR1 as MDHEN and CDR2 as SYDVKM.

The J gene is TRBJ1-5, the V gene TRBV6-5, with 10 bases fitting TRBD1. Germline V gene data show CDR1 as MNHEY and CDR2 as SVGAGI. Trimming cost V 6 bases and J 9 bases; bases outside gene matches: 8. The CDR3 contains 14 residues. The CDR3 reads CASRDGQGGWPQHF. The CDR3 region has the DNA TGTGCCAGCAGGGACGGACAGGGGGGATGGCCCCAGCATTTT.

CDR3 sequence reads: CASSRRQGKTGELFF. CDR3 DNA sequence: TGTGCCAGCAGTCGACGGCAGGGAAAAACCGGGGAGCTGTTTTTT. The rearrangement joins TRBV28 to TRBJ2-2; D is possibly TRBD1 (5 bases). The V gene's germline CDR1 is MDHEN and CDR2 SYDVKM. Deletions cut 5 bases from V and 5 bases from J, with 15 bases between. The CDR3 runs to 15 residues.

The chain has TRBV19 and TRBJ2-3; the match to TRBD2 covers 9 bases. The CDR3 extends over 15 amino acids. Germline loops: CDR1 LNHDA, CDR2 SQIVND (reference sequence). V dropped 7 bases and J dropped 2; count of bases not matched to a gene: 7. CDR3 protein: CASTVVAGDTDTQYF. CDR3 sequence (DNA): TGTGCCAGTACTGTGGTAGCGGGAGACACAGATACGCAGTATTTT.

The rearrangement links TRBV5-1 to TRBJ2-5; 8 bases align to TRBD1. The ends lost 0 bases at V and 6 bases at J; junction bases unmatched: 10. The CDR3 sequence is 16 residues long. The V gene's germline CDR1 is SGHRS and CDR2 YFSETQ. Written as DNA, the CDR3 is TGCGCCAGCAGCTTGGCCACAGGACAGGGTTCGAAGACCCAGTACTTC. It codes for CASSLATGQGSKTQYF.

The rearrangement joins TRBV11-2 to TRBJ2-7; D not resolved. In germline, CDR1 is SGHAT, CDR2 FQNNGV. CDR3 size: 12 residues. V lost 3 bases, J lost 5 bases, and 8 bases lay in between. The CDR3 bases are TGTGCCAGCAGCTTGCAGGTCCACGAGCAGTACTTC. This sequence encodes CASSLQVHEQYF.

The chain links TRBV29-1 to TRBJ2-5, with D maybe TRBD2 (6 bases). V lost 4 bases and J 4 bases, leaving 10 bases between the germline ends. Germline V gene sequence: CDR1 SQVTM, CDR2 ANQGSEA. The length of the CDR3 is 12 residues. The CDR3 sequence: CSVVRGGETQYF. As DNA, the CDR3 is TGCAGCGTTGTTAGGGGAGGAGAGACCCAGTACTTC.

The V call is TRBV15, the J call TRBJ1-6; 7 nucleotides line up with TRBD1. CDR3 length equals 18 residues. Trimming took 0 bases from V and 5 from J; bases not matched to a gene: 10. Per germline, CDR1 LNHNV and CDR2 YYDKDF (reference sequence). The CDR3 spells CATSRDLQGRSDNSPLHF. CDR3 DNA: TGTGCCACCAGCAGAGACCTACAGGGGAGGTCCGATAATTCACCCCTCCACTTT.

The J gene is TRBJ1-1, the V gene TRBV14, with D possibly being TRBD1 (6 bases). Trimming pared 6 bases from V and 6 bases from J, leaving 11 bases between. This CDR3 has 12 residues. CDR1 SGHDN and CDR2 FVKESK come from the germline V gene. The CDR3 DNA reads as TGTGCCAGCAGTAAGGGGGGGGCTGAAGCTTTCTTT. Translated, it gives CASSKGGAEAFF.